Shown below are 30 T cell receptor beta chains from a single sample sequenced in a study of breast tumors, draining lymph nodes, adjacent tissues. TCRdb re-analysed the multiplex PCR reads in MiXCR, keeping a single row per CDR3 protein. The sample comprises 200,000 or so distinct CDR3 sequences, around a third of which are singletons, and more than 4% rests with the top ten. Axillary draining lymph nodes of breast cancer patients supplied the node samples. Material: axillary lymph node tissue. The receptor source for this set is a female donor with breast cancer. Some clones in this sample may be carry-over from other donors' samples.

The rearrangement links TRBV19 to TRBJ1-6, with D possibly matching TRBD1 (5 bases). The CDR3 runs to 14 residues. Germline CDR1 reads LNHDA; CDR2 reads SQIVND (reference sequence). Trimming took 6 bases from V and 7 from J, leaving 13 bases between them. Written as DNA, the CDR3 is TGTGCCAGTAGCATCGGGACTGAGAATTCACCCCTCCACTTT. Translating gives CASSIGTENSPLHF.

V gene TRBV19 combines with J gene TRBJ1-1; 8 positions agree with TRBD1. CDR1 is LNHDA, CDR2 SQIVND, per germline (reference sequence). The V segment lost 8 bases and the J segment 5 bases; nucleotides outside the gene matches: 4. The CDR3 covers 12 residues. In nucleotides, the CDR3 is TGTGCCAGTCGATACAGGGGGACTGAAGCTTTCTTT. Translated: CASRYRGTEAFF.

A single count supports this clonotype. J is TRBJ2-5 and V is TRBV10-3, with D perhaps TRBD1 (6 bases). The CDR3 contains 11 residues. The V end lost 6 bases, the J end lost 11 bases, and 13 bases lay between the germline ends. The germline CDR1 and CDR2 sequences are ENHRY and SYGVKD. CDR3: CAIRQGNGQYF. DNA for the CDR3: TGTGCCATCAGACAGGGTAATGGGCAGTACTTC.

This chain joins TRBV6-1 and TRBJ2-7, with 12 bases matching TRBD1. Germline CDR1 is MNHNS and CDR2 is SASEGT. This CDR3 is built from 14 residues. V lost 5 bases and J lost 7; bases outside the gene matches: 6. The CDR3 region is CASSRRDRGREQYF. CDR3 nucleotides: TGTGCCAGCAGTCGACGGGACAGGGGGCGTGAGCAGTACTTC.

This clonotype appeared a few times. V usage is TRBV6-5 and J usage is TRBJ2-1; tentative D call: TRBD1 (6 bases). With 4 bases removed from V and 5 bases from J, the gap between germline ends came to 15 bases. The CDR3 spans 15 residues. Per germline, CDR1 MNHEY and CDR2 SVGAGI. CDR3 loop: CASSSWTDLDNEQFF. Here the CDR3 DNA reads TGTGCCAGCAGTTCATGGACAGATCTGGACAATGAGCAGTTCTTC.

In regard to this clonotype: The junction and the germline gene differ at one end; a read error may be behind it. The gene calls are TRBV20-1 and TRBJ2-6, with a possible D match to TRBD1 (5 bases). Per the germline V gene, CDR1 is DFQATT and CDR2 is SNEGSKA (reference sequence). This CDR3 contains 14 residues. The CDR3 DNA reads TGCAGTGCTAGAGAAGGGGCTGGGGCCACCGTCCTGACTTTC. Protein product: CSAREGAGATVLTF.

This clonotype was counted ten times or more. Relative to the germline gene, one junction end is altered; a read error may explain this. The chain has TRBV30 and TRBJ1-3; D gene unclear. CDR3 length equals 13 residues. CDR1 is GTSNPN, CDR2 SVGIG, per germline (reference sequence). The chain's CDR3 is CVWAPVAGNTIYF. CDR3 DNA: TGTGTCTGGGCGCCCGTAGCTGGAAACACCATATATTTT.

CDR3 sequence (DNA): TGTGCCAGCAGTGCTTGCCGGGACACATATAGCAATCAGCCCCAGCATTTT. Its protein is CASSACRDTYSNQPQHF. The chain employs TRBV25-1 and TRBJ1-5, with a possible D match to TRBD1 (6 bases). This CDR3 region has 17 residues. CDR1 and CDR2 (germline): MGHDK, SYGVNS. The V end was cut by 4 bases, the J end by 0 bases, with 16 bases between.

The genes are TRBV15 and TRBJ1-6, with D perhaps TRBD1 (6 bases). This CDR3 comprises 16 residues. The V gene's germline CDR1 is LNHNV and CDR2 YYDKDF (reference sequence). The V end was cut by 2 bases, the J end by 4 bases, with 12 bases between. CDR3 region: CATSRTGQRYNSPLHF. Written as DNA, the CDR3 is TGTGCCACCAGCAGAACAGGACAGCGGTATAATTCACCCCTCCACTTT.

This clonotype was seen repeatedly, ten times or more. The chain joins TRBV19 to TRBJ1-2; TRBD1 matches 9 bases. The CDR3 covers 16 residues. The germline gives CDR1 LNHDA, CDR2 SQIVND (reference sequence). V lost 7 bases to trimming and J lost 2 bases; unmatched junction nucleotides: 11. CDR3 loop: CASTEDRGIRNYGYTF. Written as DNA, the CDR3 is TGTGCCAGTACTGAGGACAGGGGTATAAGGAACTATGGCTACACCTTC.

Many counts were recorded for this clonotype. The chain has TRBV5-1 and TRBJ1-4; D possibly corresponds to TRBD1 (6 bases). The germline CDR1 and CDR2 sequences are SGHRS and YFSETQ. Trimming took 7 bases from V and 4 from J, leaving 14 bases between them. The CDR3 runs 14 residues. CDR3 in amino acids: CASRGGMNNEKLFF. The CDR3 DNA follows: TGCGCCAGCCGAGGGGGGATGAATAATGAAAAACTGTTTTTT.

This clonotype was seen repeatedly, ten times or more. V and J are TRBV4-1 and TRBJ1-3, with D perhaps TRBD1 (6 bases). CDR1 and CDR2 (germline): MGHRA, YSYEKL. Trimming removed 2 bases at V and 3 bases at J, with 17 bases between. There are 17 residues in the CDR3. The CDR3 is CASSQWAAGVGGNTIYF. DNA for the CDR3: TGCGCCAGCAGCCAATGGGCGGCAGGGGTTGGTGGAAACACCATATATTTT.

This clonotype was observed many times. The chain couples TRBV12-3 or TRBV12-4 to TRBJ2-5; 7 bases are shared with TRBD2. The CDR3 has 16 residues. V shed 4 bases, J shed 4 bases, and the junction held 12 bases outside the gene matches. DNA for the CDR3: TGTGCCAGCAGTTCCAGCGGGGCAGCCACGCGAGAGACCCAGTACTTC. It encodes CASSSSGAATRETQYF.

Written as DNA, the CDR3 is TGTGCCAGCAGCCGAACTAACGGGACTAGCGGGAGGGGGGTCACAGATACGCAGTATTTT. It encodes CASSRTNGTSGRGVTDTQYF. The V and J genes are TRBV7-4 and TRBJ2-3; 16 bases map to TRBD2. Germline assignment: CDR1 SGHVT and CDR2 SQSDAQ. This CDR3 is built from 20 residues. V was clipped by 5 bases and J by 2 bases; unmatched bases: 13.

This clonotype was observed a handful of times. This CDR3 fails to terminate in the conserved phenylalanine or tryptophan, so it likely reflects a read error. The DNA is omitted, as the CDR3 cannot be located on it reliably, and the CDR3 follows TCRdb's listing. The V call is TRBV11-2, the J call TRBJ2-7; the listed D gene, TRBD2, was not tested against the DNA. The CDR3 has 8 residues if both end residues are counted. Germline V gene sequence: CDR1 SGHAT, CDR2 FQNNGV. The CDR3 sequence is CASSKLAG.

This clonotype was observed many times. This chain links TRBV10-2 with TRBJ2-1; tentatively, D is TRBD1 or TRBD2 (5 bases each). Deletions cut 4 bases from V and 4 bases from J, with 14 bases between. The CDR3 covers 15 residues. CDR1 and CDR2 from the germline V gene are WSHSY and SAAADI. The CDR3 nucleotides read TGCGCCAGCAGTGTCGAGGGGCCCAAGTACAATGAGCAGTTCTTC. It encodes CASSVEGPKYNEQFF.

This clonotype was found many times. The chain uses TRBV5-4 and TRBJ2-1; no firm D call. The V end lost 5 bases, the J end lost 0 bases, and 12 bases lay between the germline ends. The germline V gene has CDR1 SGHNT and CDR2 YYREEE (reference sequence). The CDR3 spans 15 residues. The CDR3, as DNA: TGTGCCAGCAGTGTCGGGCAGAGCTCCTACAATGAGCAGTTCTTC. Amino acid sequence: CASSVGQSSYNEQFF.

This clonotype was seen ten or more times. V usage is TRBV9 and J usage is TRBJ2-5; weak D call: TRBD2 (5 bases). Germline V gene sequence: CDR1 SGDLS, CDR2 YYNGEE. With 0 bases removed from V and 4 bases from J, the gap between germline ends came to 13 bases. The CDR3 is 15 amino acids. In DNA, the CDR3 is TGTGCCAGCAGCGTAGCGGGGTCTCCAACAGAGACCCAGTACTTC. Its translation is CASSVAGSPTETQYF.

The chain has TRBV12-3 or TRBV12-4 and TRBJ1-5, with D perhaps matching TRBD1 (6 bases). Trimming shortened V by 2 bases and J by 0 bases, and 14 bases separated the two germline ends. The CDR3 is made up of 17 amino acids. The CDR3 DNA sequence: TGTGCCAGCAGTTTACGGCCGTTAGGGGGTAGCAATCAGCCCCAGCATTTT. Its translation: CASSLRPLGGSNQPQHF.

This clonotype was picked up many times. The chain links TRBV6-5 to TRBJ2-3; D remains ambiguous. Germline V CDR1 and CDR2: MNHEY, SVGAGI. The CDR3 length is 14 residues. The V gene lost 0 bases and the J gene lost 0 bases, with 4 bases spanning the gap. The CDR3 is CASSYSRSTDTQYF. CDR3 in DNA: TGTGCCAGCAGTTACTCTCGAAGCACAGATACGCAGTATTTT.

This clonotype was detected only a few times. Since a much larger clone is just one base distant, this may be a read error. Here the CDR3 reads CASSRGSNEQFF. The DNA of the CDR3 is TGTGCCAGCAGTCGCGGGAGCAATGAGCAGTTCTTC. V usage is TRBV5-4 and J usage is TRBJ2-1, with 7 positions matching TRBD2. The junction had 2 bases not matched to a gene; V was cut back by 5 bases and J by 6 bases. This CDR3 region has 12 residues. Germline lookup yields CDR1 SGHNT and CDR2 YYREEE (reference sequence).

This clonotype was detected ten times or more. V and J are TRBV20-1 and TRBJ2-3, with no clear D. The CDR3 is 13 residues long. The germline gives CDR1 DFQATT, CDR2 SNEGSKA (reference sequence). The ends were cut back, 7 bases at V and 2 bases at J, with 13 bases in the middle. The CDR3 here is CSVAGRFTDTQYF. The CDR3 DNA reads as TGCAGTGTTGCCGGCCGATTCACAGATACGCAGTATTTT.

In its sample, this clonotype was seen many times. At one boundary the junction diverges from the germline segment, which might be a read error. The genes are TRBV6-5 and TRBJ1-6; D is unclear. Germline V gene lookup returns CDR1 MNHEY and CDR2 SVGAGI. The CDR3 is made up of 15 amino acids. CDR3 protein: CASSHSSSGNSPLHF. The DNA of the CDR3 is TGTGCCAGCAGTCACTCTTCTAGCGGGAATTCACCCCTCCACTTT.

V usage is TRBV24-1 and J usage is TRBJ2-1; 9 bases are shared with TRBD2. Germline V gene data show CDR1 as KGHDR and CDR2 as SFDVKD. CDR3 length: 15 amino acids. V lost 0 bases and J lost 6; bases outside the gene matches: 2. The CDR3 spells CATSDLSSGSNEQFF. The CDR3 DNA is TGTGCCACCAGTGATTTGAGTAGCGGGAGCAATGAGCAGTTCTTC.

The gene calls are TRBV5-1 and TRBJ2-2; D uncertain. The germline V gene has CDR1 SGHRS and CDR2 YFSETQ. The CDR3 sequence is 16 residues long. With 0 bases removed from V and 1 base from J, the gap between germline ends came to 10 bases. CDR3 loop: CASSLAAGLNTGELFF. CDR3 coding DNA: TGCGCCAGCAGCTTGGCGGCAGGTTTGAACACCGGGGAGCTGTTTTTT.

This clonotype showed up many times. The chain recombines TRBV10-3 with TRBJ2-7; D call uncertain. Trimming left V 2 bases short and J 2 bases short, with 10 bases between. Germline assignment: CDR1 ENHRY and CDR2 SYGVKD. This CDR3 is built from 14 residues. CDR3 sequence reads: CAISETRSAYEQYF. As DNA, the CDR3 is TGTGCCATCAGTGAGACAAGGTCAGCCTACGAGCAGTACTTC.

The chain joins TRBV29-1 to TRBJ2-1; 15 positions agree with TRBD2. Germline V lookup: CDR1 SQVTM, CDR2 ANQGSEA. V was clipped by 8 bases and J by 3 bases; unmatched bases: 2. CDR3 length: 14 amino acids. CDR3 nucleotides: TGCAGCCTGGGACTAGCGGGAGGCTACAATGAGCAGTTCTTC. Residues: CSLGLAGGYNEQFF.

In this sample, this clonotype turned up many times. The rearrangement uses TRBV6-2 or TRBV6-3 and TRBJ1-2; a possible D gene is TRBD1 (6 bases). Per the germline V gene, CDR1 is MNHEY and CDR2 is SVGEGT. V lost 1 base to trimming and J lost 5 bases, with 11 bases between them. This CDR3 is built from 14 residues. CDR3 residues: CASSYFDRRYGYTF. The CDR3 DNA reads TGTGCCAGCAGTTACTTCGACAGGAGGTATGGCTACACCTTC.

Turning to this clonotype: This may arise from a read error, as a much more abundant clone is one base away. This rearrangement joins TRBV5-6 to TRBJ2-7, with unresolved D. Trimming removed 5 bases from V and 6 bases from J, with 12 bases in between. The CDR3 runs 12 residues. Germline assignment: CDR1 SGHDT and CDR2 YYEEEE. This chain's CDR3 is CASSSQPSEQYF. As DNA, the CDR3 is TGTGCCAGCAGTTCTCAGCCCTCCGAGCAGTACTTC.

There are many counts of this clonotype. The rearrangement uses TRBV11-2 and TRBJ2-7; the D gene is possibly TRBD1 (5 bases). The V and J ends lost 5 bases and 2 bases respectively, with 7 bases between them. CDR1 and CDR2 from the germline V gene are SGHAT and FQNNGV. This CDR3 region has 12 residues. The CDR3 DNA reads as TGTGCCAGCAGCAAGACAGCCTACGAGCAGTACTTC. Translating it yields CASSKTAYEQYF.